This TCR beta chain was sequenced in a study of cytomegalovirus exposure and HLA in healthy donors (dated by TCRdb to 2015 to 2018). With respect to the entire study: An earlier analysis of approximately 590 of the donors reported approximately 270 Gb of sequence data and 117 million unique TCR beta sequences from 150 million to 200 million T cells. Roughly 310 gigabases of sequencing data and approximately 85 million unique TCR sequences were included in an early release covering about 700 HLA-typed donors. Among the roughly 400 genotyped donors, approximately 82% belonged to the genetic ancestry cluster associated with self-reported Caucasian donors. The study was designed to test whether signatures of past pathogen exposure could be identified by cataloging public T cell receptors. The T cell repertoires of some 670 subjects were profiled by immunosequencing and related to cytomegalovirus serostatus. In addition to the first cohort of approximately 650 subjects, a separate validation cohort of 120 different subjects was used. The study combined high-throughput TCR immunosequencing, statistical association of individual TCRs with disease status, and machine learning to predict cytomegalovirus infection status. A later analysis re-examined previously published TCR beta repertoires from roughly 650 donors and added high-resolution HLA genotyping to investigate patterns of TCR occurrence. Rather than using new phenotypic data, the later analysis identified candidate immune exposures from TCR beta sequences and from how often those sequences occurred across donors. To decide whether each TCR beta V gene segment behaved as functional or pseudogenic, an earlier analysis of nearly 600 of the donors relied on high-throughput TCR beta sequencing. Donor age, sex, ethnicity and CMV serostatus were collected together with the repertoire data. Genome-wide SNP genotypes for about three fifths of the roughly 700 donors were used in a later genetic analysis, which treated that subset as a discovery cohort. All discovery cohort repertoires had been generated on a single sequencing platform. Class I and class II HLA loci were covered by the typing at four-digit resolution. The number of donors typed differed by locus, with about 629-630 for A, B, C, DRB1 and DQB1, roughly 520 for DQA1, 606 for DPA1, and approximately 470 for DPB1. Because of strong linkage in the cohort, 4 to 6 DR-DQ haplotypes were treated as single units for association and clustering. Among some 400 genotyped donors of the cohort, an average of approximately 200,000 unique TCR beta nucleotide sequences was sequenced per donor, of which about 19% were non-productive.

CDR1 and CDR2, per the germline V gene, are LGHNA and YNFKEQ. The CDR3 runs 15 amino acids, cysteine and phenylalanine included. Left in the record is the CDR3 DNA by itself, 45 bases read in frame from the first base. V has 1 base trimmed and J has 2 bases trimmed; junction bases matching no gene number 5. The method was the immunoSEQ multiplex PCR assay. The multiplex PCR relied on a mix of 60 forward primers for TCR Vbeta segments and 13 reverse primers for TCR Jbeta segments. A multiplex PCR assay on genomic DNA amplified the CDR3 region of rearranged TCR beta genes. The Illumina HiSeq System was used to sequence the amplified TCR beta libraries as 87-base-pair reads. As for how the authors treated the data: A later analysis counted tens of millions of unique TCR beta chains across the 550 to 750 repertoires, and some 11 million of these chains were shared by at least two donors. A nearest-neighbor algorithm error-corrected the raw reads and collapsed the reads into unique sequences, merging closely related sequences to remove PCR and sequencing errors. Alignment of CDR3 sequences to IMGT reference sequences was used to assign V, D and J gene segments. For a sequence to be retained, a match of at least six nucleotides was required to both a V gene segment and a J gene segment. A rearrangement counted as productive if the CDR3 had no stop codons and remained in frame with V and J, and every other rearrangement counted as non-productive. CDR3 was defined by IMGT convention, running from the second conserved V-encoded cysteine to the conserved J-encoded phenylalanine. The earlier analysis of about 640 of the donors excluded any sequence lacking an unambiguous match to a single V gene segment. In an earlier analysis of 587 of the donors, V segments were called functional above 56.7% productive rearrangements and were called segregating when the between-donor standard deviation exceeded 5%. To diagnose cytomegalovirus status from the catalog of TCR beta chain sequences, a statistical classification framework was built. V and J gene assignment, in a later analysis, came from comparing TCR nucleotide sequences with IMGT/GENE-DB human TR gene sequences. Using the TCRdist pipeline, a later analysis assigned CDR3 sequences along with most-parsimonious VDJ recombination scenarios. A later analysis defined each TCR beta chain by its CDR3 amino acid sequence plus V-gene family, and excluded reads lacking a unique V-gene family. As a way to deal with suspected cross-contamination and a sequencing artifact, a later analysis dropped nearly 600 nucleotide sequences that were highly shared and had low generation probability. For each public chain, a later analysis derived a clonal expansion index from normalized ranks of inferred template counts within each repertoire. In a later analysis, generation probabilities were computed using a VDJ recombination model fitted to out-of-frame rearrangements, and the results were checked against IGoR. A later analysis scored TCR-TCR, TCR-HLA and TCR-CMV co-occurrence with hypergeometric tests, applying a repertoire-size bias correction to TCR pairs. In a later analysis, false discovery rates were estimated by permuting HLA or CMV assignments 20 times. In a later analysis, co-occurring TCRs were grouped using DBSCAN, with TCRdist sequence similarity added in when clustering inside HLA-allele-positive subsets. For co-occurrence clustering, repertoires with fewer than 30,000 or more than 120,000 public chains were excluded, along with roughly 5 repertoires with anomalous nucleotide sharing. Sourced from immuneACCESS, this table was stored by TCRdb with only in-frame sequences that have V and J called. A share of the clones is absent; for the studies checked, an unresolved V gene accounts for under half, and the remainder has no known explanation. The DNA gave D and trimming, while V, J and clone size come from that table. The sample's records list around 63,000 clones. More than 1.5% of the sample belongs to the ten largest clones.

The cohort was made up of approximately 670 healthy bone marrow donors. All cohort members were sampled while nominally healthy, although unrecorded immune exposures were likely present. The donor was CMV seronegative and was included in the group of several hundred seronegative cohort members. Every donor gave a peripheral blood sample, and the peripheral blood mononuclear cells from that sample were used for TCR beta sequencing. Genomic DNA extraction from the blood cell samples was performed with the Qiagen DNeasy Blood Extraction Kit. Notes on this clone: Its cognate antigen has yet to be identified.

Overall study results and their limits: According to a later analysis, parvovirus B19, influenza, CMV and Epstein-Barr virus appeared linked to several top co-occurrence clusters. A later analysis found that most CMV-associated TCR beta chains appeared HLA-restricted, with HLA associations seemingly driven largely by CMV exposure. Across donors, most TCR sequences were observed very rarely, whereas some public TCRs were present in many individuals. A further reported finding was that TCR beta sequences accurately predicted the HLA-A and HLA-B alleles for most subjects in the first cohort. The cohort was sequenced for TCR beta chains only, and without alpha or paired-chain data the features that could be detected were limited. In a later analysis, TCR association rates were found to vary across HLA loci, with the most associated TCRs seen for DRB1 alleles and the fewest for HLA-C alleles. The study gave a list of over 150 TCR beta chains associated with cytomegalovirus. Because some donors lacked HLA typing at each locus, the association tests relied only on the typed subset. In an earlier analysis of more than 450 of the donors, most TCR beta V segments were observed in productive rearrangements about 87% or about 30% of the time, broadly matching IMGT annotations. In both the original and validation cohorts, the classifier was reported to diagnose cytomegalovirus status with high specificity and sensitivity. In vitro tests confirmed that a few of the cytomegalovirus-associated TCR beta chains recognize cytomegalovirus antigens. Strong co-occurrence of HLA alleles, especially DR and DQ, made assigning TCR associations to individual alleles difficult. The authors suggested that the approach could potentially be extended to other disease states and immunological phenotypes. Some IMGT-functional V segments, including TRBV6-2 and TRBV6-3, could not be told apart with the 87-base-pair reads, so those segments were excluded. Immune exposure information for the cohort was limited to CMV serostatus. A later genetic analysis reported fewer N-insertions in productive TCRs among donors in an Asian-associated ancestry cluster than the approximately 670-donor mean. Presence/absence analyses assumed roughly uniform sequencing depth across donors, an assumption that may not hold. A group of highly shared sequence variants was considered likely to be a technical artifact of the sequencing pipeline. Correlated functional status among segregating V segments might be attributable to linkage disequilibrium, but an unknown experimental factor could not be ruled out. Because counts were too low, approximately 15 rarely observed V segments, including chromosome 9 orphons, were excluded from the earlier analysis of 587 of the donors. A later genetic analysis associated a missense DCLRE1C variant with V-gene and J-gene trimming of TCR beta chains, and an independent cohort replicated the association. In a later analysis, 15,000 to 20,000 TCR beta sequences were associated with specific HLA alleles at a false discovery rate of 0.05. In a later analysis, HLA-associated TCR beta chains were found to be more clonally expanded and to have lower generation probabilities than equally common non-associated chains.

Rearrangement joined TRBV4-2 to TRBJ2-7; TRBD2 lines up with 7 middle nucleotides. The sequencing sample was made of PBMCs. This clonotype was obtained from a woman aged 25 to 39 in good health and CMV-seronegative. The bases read TGTGCCAGCAGCCAAGTAGTCAGCGGGACCTACGAGCAGTACTTC. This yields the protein CASSQVVSGTYEQYF.